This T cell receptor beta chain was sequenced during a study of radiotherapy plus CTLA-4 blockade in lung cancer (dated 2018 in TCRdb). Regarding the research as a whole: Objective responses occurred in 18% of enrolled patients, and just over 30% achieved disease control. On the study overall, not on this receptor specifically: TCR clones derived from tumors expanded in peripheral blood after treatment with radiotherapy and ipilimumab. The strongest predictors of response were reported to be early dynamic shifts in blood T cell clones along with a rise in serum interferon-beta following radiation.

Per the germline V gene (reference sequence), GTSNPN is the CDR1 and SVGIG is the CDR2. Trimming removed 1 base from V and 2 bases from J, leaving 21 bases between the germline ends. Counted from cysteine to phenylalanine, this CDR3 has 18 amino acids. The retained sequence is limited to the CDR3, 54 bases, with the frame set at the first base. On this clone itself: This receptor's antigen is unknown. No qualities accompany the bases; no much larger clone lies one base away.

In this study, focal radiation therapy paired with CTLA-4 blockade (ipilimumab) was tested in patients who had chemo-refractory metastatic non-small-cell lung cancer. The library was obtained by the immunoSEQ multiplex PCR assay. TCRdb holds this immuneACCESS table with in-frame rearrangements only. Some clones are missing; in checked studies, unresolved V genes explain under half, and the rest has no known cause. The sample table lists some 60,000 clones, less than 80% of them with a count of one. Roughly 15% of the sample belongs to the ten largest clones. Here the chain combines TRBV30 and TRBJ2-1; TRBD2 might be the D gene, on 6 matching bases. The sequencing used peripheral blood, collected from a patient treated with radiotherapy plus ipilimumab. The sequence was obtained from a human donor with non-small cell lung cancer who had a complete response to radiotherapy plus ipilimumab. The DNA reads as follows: TGTGCCTGGAGTGGAGTCTTTCTAGCGCGAACCACCTACAATGAGCAGTTCTTC. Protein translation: CAWSGVFLARTTYNEQFF. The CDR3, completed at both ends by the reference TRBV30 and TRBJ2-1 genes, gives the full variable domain SQTIHQWPATLVQPVGSPLSLECTVEGTSNPNLYWYRQAAGRGLQLLFYSVGIGQISSEVPQNLSASRPQDRQFILSSKKLLLSDSGFYLCAWSGVFLARTTYNEQFFGPGTRLTVL.